This TCR beta chain is from a study of shared clonotypes between healthy human individuals. This table comes from immunoSEQ multiplex PCR, and its TCRdb copy is limited to in-frame clones, with some not included. Among under 2,000,000 clones, about 94% were seen once, and the ten largest hold more than 0.9%. CD45RO-negative CD8 cells positively selected for CCR7 made up the naive population, which excluded terminally differentiated effector memory CD45RA+ cells. The CDR3 covers 14 residues. Per germline, CDR1 SGHRS and CDR2 YFSETQ. The V end was cut by 0 bases, the J end by 6 bases, with 11 bases between.

Material for sequencing was naive CD8+ T cells sorted from blood. This TCR came from a man aged 18 to 35 in good health. The chain combines TRBV5-1 with TRBJ2-3, with a weak D call TRBD2 (6 bases). DNA for the CDR3: TGCGCCAGCAGCTTGGGGGGACTTGGGGATACGCAGTATTTT. This sequence encodes CASSLGGLGDTQYF.